Given below is one T cell receptor beta chain in context. Its antigen is still unknown. No clone much larger than this one lies a single base away; base qualities are absent. The time point label, read with the paper, signifies: baseline before oral tofacitinib. Peripheral blood and lesional scalp punch biopsies were obtained from patients with alopecia areata. PBMCs were isolated by density centrifugation and stained for CD3, CD4 and CD8, and CD4+ and CD8+ T cells were sorted on a FACSAria. This specimen comes from a study of CD8+ T cells in alopecia areata (dated by TCRdb to 2017 to 2018). Broadly, across the study: Treated patients were enrolled in an open-label pilot trial of oral tofacitinib at 5 to 10 mg twice daily for moderate-to-severe alopecia areata. Tofacitinib was administered for 6 to 18 months, and 6 months of follow-up off drug were then conducted to assess delayed response and recurrence. The study used high-throughput TCRbeta sequencing to examine T cell clonal expansion in alopecia areata, in both the C3H/HeJ mouse model and human patients. In humans, TCRbeta sequencing was performed on scalp tissue and on sorted CD4+ and CD8+ peripheral blood T cells from healthy controls and from patients with patchy or totalis/universalis alopecia areata. Patients on tofacitinib were biopsied at baseline and after 4 and 24 weeks of treatment, and several of the patients also had a later scalp biopsy. Scalp clonality was compared among normal scalp (n=4), patchy alopecia areata scalp (n=8), and alopecia totalis/universalis scalp (n=8). The RNA source kit depended on sample type: the PAXgene miRNA kit for fixed scalp, the miRNeasy kit for PBMCs, and the RNeasy kit for mouse skin. Amplification of TCRbeta CDR3 regions was done by immunoSEQ multiplex PCR using 35 Vbeta forward primers and 13 Jbeta reverse primers.

The receptor library was made with the immunoSEQ multiplex PCR assay. RNA was extracted from all samples and reverse transcribed into cDNA as template for TCR sequencing. SuperScript III was used to make first-strand cDNA, primed with a 2:1 mix of oligo-dT and random hexamers. A synthetic immune receptor repertoire was used to gauge amplification bias, and whatever bias remained was removed computationally. Processing in the source paper ran as follows. Raw reads were preprocessed to remove errors, and CDR3 was defined by IMGT conventions from the conserved cysteine to phenylalanine. Clonality was calculated as 1 minus Shannon entropy normalized by log2 of the number of productive unique TCRs. Whether each scalp clone was CD4 or CD8 was inferred by checking scalp TCRbeta sequences against the CD4 and CD8 repertoires from sorted blood. The clones in this table, taken by TCRdb from immuneACCESS, are in-frame only. Not every clone is retained; where verified, under half of the shortfall comes from an unresolved V gene, and the cause of the rest is unknown. The V and J calls and clone size were taken over from that table, and D and trimming were inferred from the DNA. In all, the sample holds 200,000 to 250,000 clones, and 67% of those were seen once. Together, the top ten hold approximately 1.2% of the sample.

Study-level results and caveats: Unlike mouse skin, where gammadelta T cells dominate, normal human skin contains resident alphabeta T cells that get sequenced too, which complicates analysis of the scalp TCR repertoire. Lesional scalp, especially in alopecia totalis/universalis, showed higher clonality and more expanded CD8+ clones than normal scalp, suggesting antigenic drive. Shared TCR sequences between patients were less evident than in mice, which may be partly attributable to HLA diversity in the patient population.

CDR1 and CDR2 are drawn from the germline V gene (reference sequence): MNHEY, SMNVEV. The CDR3 runs 14 residues from the cysteine to the phenylalanine. Kept here is only the CDR3 DNA, which spans 42 bases and is read in frame from base 1. V is clipped by 6 bases and J by 3 bases, and the sequence between their germline boundaries is 15 bases long. This clonotype was sampled from a human donor with alopecia areata. The rearrangement joined TRBV27 to TRBJ2-7, and possibly TRBD1, on 6 matching bases. This sample comprised CD4+ T cells sorted from blood, obtained at week 0. The CDR3 region: CASRGKGESYEQYF. The DNA sequence reads TGTGCCAGCAGGGGAAAGGGGGAAAGCTACGAGCAGTACTTC.